This T cell receptor (beta chain) was observed in a study of shared clonotypes between healthy human individuals. The germline V gene encodes CDR1 PRHDT and CDR2 FYEKMQ (reference sequence). This CDR3 region has 16 residues. V lost 0 bases and J lost 2, with 13 bases in between. Replicate PCRs from sorted subsets contained roughly 200 ng DNA, which is around 29,000 T cell genomes. Assay: immunoSEQ multiplex PCR; the TCRdb copy retains only in-frame clones and omits some. This table has millions of clones, 95% appearing once. The chain joins TRBV13 to TRBJ1-2; D uncertain. Sequencing was performed on naive CD4+ T cells sorted from blood. Subset in this sample: CD45RA+ positively selected. The source of this sequence is a man between 18 and 29 years old in good health. The DNA for the CDR3 is TGTGCCAGCAGCTTAGGCCTAAGGGTTAGGAACTATGGCTACACCTTC. Its protein product is CASSLGLRVRNYGYTF.